A selection of T cell receptor beta chains follows, all from one sample in a study of T-cell memory formation after mild COVID-19. MiXCR, run by TCRdb on the 5' RACE reads, gives a single entry per CDR3 protein. The data hold roughly 200,000 distinct CDR3 sequences, with over 9.5% observed a single time. The sequenced sample consisted of PBMCs or a T cell subset sorted from them (not recorded which). Receptors were obtained from a man aged 18 to 35 who had mild COVID-19 (a few samples of this study predate the infection). Cell type and time point are not known. CDR3s include the opening cysteine and the closing phenylalanine or tryptophan. Fields, in order: D gene, V gene, clone size, J gene, CDR3 protein, CDR3 DNA. The D gene is left open where the match is weak. A clone size is listed for some rows: how often the clone was seen (once, few, many), or a class if it is expanded.

NA,TRBV7-8,few,TRBJ1-2,CASSSITPGDHGYTF,TGTGCCAGCAGCTCGATAACTCCAGGGGATCATGGCTACACCTTC
NA,TRBV7-2,few,TRBJ2-2,CASSLVGGELFF,TGTGCCAGCAGCTTAGTAGGCGGGGAGCTGTTTTTT
NA,TRBV4-1,NA,TRBJ1-6,CASSPTGLRDSPLHF,TGCGCCAGCAGCCCAACCGGACTTCGGGATTCACCCCTCCACTTT
TRBD1,TRBV5-8,few,TRBJ2-5,CASSLEQGALETQYF,TGTGCCAGCAGCTTGGAACAGGGGGCTCTAGAGACCCAGTACTTC
NA,TRBV29-1,NA,TRBJ1-1,CSARTDMNTEAFF,TGCAGCGCCAGGACAGATATGAACACTGAAGCTTTCTTT
NA,TRBV12-3/TRBV12-4,NA,TRBJ2-7,CASSSRREQYF,TGTGCCAGCAGTTCCCGGCGCGAGCAGTACTTC
NA,TRBV5-5,NA,TRBJ2-5,CASSLYGPDKTQYF,TGTGCCAGCAGCTTGTACGGCCCCGATAAGACCCAGTACTTC
NA,TRBV12-5,NA,TRBJ2-1,CASGLVLFGQGYSYNEQFF,TGTGCTAGTGGTTTGGTACTCTTCGGGCAGGGGTACTCCTACAATGAGCAGTTCTTC
NA,TRBV5-4,few,TRBJ2-4,CASSRDLAKNIQYF,TGTGCCAGCAGTCGGGACCTAGCCAAAAACATTCAGTACTTC
NA,TRBV20-1,few,TRBJ1-4,CSARYSENEKLFF,TGCAGTGCTAGATACTCTGAGAATGAAAAACTGTTTTTT
TRBD1,TRBV6-6,few,TRBJ2-2,CASSHWDRGTGELFF,TGTGCCAGCAGCCACTGGGACAGGGGGACCGGGGAGCTGTTTTTT
NA,TRBV12-5,NA,TRBJ2-3,CASGPGSGTDTQYF,TGTGCTAGTGGTCCAGGGAGTGGGACAGATACGCAGTATTTT
TRBD2,TRBV10-3,NA,TRBJ2-3,CAISESPAGLTDTQYF,TGTGCCATCAGTGAGTCGCCAGCGGGACTCACAGATACGCAGTATTTT
NA,TRBV5-1,few,TRBJ1-1,CASSLRWPGADAEAFF,TGCGCCAGCAGCTTGAGGTGGCCCGGGGCCGACGCTGAAGCTTTCTTT
NA,TRBV6-2/TRBV6-3,NA,TRBJ1-1,CASSYTKYTEAFF,TGTGCCAGCAGTTACACGAAATACACTGAAGCTTTCTTT
TRBD1,TRBV7-2,few,TRBJ1-1,CASSFRDRNTEAFF,TGTGCCAGCAGCTTCCGGGACAGGAACACTGAAGCTTTCTTT
TRBD2,TRBV29-1,many,TRBJ2-3,CSVARTSGGADTQYF,TGCAGCGTCGCCCGGACTAGCGGGGGGGCAGATACGCAGTATTTT
TRBD1,TRBV12-3/TRBV12-4,few,TRBJ1-5,CASSQGAPPQHF,TGTGCCAGCAGTCAGGGGGCCCCACCCCAGCATTTT
NA,TRBV6-2/TRBV6-3,NA,TRBJ1-2,CASRTQLSTNYGYTF,TGTGCCAGCAGAACCCAACTCTCTACTAACTATGGCTACACCTTC
TRBD1,TRBV7-2,NA,TRBJ1-2,CASSPQRGQSYGYTF,TGTGCCAGCAGCCCACAGCGGGGACAGAGCTATGGCTACACCTTC
TRBD1,TRBV4-3,few,TRBJ1-2,CASSQGIGQAYGYTF,TGCGCCAGCAGCCAAGGAATAGGACAGGCTTATGGCTACACCTTC
TRBD1,TRBV9,NA,TRBJ1-6,CASSVTGSQGSPLHF,TGTGCCAGCAGCGTGACAGGGTCTCAGGGTTCACCCCTCCACTTT
TRBD2,TRBV6-2/TRBV6-3,few,TRBJ2-2,CASRAGTSGGHYTGELFF,TGTGCCAGCAGGGCCGGGACTAGCGGGGGCCACTACACCGGGGAGCTGTTTTTT
NA,TRBV4-2,few,TRBJ2-4,CASSQDIWGAVTKNIQYF,TGTGCCAGCAGCCAAGATATTTGGGGGGCAGTAACCAAAAACATTCAGTACTTC
TRBD2,TRBV5-1,many,TRBJ2-5,CASSTGTSGVQETQYF,TGCGCCAGCAGCACTGGGACTAGCGGGGTCCAAGAGACCCAGTACTTC
NA,TRBV5-5,few,TRBJ1-2,CASSLRGQNYGYTF,TGTGCCAGCAGCCTTCGAGGACAGAACTATGGCTACACCTTC
NA,TRBV7-8,few,TRBJ2-3,CASSSKHRVLTDTQYF,TGTGCCAGCAGCTCCAAACACAGGGTACTCACAGATACGCAGTATTTT
TRBD2,TRBV24-1,many,TRBJ2-3,CATSDPGTRGDTQYF,TGTGCCACCAGTGATCCCGGGACTAGGGGGGATACGCAGTATTTT
NA,TRBV7-8,NA,TRBJ2-1,CASSFEGVVAYNEQFF,TGTGCCAGCAGCTTTGAAGGAGTAGTAGCCTACAATGAGCAGTTCTTC
TRBD2,TRBV5-1,many,TRBJ2-1,CASSLGLASWNEQFF,TGCGCCAGCAGCTTAGGACTAGCGAGTTGGAATGAGCAGTTCTTC
NA,TRBV7-3,few,TRBJ2-1,CASSPLRDYNEQFF,TGTGCCAGCAGCCCCCTAAGGGACTACAATGAGCAGTTCTTC
NA,TRBV4-2,few,TRBJ2-5,CASSRTQGGETQYF,TGTGCCAGCAGCCGTACACAGGGAGGTGAGACCCAGTACTTC
NA,TRBV15,many,TRBJ1-6,CATSRDLSPLHF,TGTGCCACCAGCAGAGATCTTTCACCCCTCCACTTT
NA,TRBV6-4,few,TRBJ2-3,CASSDPPTDTQYF,TGTGCCAGCAGTGACCCCCCAACAGATACGCAGTATTTT
NA,TRBV7-2,NA,TRBJ2-3,CASSLRGDSTDTQYF,TGTGCCAGCAGCCTCCGTGGGGACAGCACAGATACGCAGTATTTT
TRBD2,TRBV20-1,many,TRBJ2-7,CSAPPTSGYEQYF,TGCAGTGCGCCCCCGACTAGCGGCTACGAGCAGTACTTC
TRBD2,TRBV5-4,few,TRBJ2-3,CASSSGSGGADTQYF,TGTGCCAGCAGCTCGGGGAGCGGGGGGGCAGATACGCAGTATTTT
TRBD2,TRBV7-9,few,TRBJ2-5,CASSLGGLAGGTETQYF,TGTGCCAGCAGCTTAGGTGGACTAGCGGGGGGTACGGAGACCCAGTACTTC
NA,TRBV27,NA,TRBJ2-1,CATRTRSGYNEQFF,TGTGCCACCCGAACTAGGTCGGGATACAATGAGCAGTTCTTC
NA,TRBV5-1,few,TRBJ2-5,CASSFRGIEETQYF,TGCGCCAGCAGCTTCCGCGGGATTGAGGAGACCCAGTACTTC
NA,TRBV2,few,TRBJ1-5,CASSVEGQNQPQHF,TGTGCCAGCAGTGTAGAGGGTCAAAATCAGCCCCAGCATTTT
NA,TRBV18,NA,TRBJ2-6,CASSPQWGGNSGANVLTF,TGTGCCAGCTCACCCCAGTGGGGCGGAAACTCTGGGGCCAACGTCCTGACTTTC
TRBD2,TRBV2,NA,TRBJ2-1,CASSPSSGGYNEQFF,TGTGCCAGCAGCCCCTCTAGCGGGGGTTACAATGAGCAGTTCTTC
NA,TRBV2,few,TRBJ1-1,CASRADSRAFF,TGTGCCAGCAGAGCCGACAGTAGAGCTTTCTTT
NA,TRBV6-2/TRBV6-3,few,TRBJ2-5,CATNRSESGFEETQYF,TGTGCCACCAACCGATCCGAGTCGGGTTTCGAAGAGACCCAGTACTTC
NA,TRBV5-1,few,TRBJ2-5,CASSLGSVEETQYF,TGCGCCAGCAGCTTGGGTTCGGTGGAAGAGACCCAGTACTTC
NA,TRBV5-1,NA,TRBJ2-5,CASRPQGSTETQYF,TGCGCCAGCAGGCCCCAGGGTTCTACAGAGACCCAGTACTTC
NA,TRBV20-1,many,TRBJ1-6,CSATAQSGNSPLHF,TGCAGTGCTACCGCCCAATCAGGGAATTCACCCCTCCACTTT
TRBD2,TRBV5-4,NA,TRBJ2-3,CASSLMGGFTDTQYF,TGTGCCAGCAGCTTGATGGGGGGGTTCACAGATACGCAGTATTTT
TRBD2,TRBV7-2,few,TRBJ2-3,CASSQAGSGGDTQYF,TGTGCCAGCAGCCAAGCGGGAAGCGGGGGGGATACGCAGTATTTT